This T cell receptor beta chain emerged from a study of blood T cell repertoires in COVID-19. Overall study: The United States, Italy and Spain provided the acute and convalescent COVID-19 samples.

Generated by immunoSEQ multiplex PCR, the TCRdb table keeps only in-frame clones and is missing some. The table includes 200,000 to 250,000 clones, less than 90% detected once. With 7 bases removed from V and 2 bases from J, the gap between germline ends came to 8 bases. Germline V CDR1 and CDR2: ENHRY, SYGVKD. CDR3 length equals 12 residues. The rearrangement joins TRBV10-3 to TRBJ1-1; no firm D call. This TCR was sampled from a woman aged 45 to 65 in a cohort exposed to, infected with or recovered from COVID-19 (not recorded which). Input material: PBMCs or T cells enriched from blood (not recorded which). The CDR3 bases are TGTGCCATCAACCCACAAAACACTGAAGCTTTCTTT. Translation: CAINPQNTEAFF.